The 5 T cell receptor beta chains below were found in one sample sequenced in a study of Ad26.COV2.S vaccination and SARS-CoV-2 variants. Only in-frame clones appear in the TCRdb table, and some are missing; sequencing was by immunoSEQ multiplex PCR. The profile covers a few hundred thousand clones, with approximately 90% appearing a single time and 1.5% to 2% taken by the ten largest. Treatment here: around 19 received Ad26.COV2.S at low or high dose, single or two shots; about 5 received placebo; per-sample allocation not given. Repertoires come from day 63 after the first vaccine or placebo injection. This material consisted of peripheral blood, taken in a trial of Ad26.COV2.S vaccine versus placebo. The receptors stem from a person aged 18-65 years who received the Ad26.COV2.S COVID-19 vaccine or a placebo.

This chain connects TRBV27 to TRBJ1-2, with D tentatively TRBD1 (5 bases). Germline CDR1 is MNHEY and CDR2 is SMNVEV (reference sequence). V gave up 5 bases and J gave up 4 bases, with 17 bases separating them. This CDR3 is 15 amino acids long. CDR3 sequence: CASSLRGGTIYGYTF. In DNA form, the CDR3 reads TGTGCCAGCAGTCTCCGGGGCGGTACGATCTATGGCTACACCTTC.

The rearrangement uses TRBV19 and TRBJ2-2; 8 bases agree with TRBD2. The CDR3 sequence is 15 residues long. CDR1 is LNHDA and CDR2 is SQIVND in the germline V gene (reference sequence). With V trimmed by 6 bases and J by 5 bases, 8 bases remained unmatched. The CDR3 loop reads CASRLGPGGTGELFF. The CDR3 DNA is TGTGCCAGTAGACTCGGGCCGGGGGGGACCGGGGAGCTGTTTTTT.

This chain joins TRBV7-2 and TRBJ2-7, with TRBD2 as a possible D gene (5 bases). Per the germline V gene, CDR1 is SGHTA and CDR2 is FQGNSA. V lost 3 bases and J lost 7, with 7 bases in between. The CDR3 spans 11 residues. This CDR3 is CASSFGGEQYF. In DNA form, the CDR3 reads TGTGCCAGCAGCTTCGGAGGAGAGCAGTACTTC.

The V call is TRBV14, the J call TRBJ2-3; D might be TRBD1 or TRBD2, each matching 5 bases. Trimming took off 4 bases at V and 5 bases at J, with 16 bases between the two ends. The CDR3 sequence is 15 residues long. CDR1 is SGHDN and CDR2 is FVKESK in the germline V gene. CDR3: CASSPESGLGDTQYF. The CDR3, as DNA: TGTGCCAGCAGCCCCGAGTCGGGGCTCGGAGATACGCAGTATTTT.

V usage is TRBV15 and J usage is TRBJ2-2; TRBD2 might be the D (5 bases). This CDR3 is built from 13 residues. V lost 6 bases and J lost 2, with 7 bases in between. From germline, CDR1 is LNHNV and CDR2 YYDKDF (reference sequence). CDR3 bases: TGTGCCACCAGGGACTCTAACACCGGGGAGCTGTTTTTT. It translates to CATRDSNTGELFF.